There are many counts of the clone carrying this T cell receptor beta chain. Its specificity is not known. The sample is drawn from a study of T-cell reconstitution after alpha-beta-depleted transplantation in children. During its preparation, the TCRbeta library received unique molecular identifiers. Using its own MiXCR run on the PCR reads, TCRdb lists one record per CDR3 protein. The sample shows roughly 300,000 distinct CDR3 sequences, about 9.9% of them seen only once. Study conclusions and caveats: From surviving recipient T cells and thymic progenitors came the high day-60 TCRbeta diversity observed in some patients. Alpha-beta T cells present about two months after transplant were reported to originate from several hundred expanded graft clones. It was newly produced T cells that mostly accounted for T-cell counts and diversity one year after transplant.

V lost 5 bases, J lost 8 bases, and 14 bases lay in between. Germline V gives CDR1 SGHRS, CDR2 YFSETQ. The CDR3 is 13 residues long. The material was peripheral blood, obtained 180 days after TCRalphabeta/CD19-depleted stem cell transplant. The rearrangement links TRBV5-1 to TRBJ1-3; D ambiguous. The sequence came from a male patient aged 2-15 years who had a stem cell transplant for chronic granulomatous disease, so the T cells may come from the graft donor. The CDR3 loop is CASRPTGSDTIYF. The CDR3 nucleotides are TGCGCCAGCAGGCCCACCGGTTCCGACACCATATATTTT.